In its sample, the clone carrying this T cell receptor beta chain was seen many times. In TCRdb, the 5' RACE reads were re-called with MiXCR into one record per CDR3 protein. The sample holds approximately 260,000 distinct CDR3 sequences; 8.6% are singletons and the top ten take approximately 6.3%. These data come from a study of CD8 T cells in ankylosing spondylitis. This TCR was sampled from a male donor with ankylosing spondylitis or in good health (not recorded which). The source material was blood, either unsorted or a sorted T cell fraction (not recorded which).

The CDR3 region is CASSPSGVVKNIQYF. CDR3 nucleotides: TGTGCCAGCAGTCCTTCCGGGGTAGTCAAAAACATTCAGTACTTC. The gene calls are TRBV6-2 or TRBV6-3 and TRBJ2-4; a possible D gene is TRBD2 (5 bases). The CDR3 loop spans 15 amino acids. The germline V gene encodes CDR1 MNHEY and CDR2 SVGEGT. Trimming stripped 5 bases from V and 3 bases from J, with 14 bases between.